The 15 T cell receptor beta chains below come from one sample, sequenced in a study of beta chain features in type 1 diabetes. General study results and limits: Shorter TCRB CDR3s, moderately but significantly so, marked every one of the four CD4+ subsets in Type 1 diabetes patients.

Their target antigens are unknown. Sequenced material consisted of expressed TCRB transcripts (all of the isolated RNA was reverse transcribed). The method was immunoSEQ multiplex PCR; TCRdb's version includes in-frame clones alone and lacks a portion of them. The sample includes about 170,000 clones, about 8% of them seen just once. The sample was central memory CD4+ T cells from blood. The origin of the receptors is a woman aged 40 to 55 with type 1 diabetes.

This rearrangement joins TRBV2 to TRBJ1-5; D is uncertain. CDR3 length: 14 residues. Germline V lookup: CDR1 SNHLY, CDR2 FYNNEI. V was cut by 7 bases and J by 0 bases, with 10 bases left in between. For the CDR3, the DNA is TGTGCCAGCACAAGAGAATTTAGCAATCAGCCCCAGCATTTT. This sequence encodes CASTREFSNQPQHF. Drawing the rest from reference TRBV2 and TRBJ1-5, the complete variable domain is EPEVTQTPSHQVTQMGQEVILRCVPISNHLYFYWYRQILGQKVEFLVSFYNNEISEKSEIFDDQFSVERPDGSNFTLKIRSTKLEDSAMYFCASTREFSNQPQHFGDGTRLSIL.

This clone has just a few counts. V is TRBV7-2 and J is TRBJ1-5, with D maybe TRBD1 (6 bases). Germline V gives CDR1 SGHTA, CDR2 FQGNSA. This CDR3 comprises 13 residues. V was shortened by 5 bases and J by 5 bases, with 10 bases between the two germline ends. The CDR3 reads CASSRQADQPQHF. As DNA, the CDR3 is TGTGCCAGCAGCCGACAGGCGGATCAGCCCCAGCATTTT.

The V call is TRBV11-2, the J call TRBJ2-3; the D is unclear. V was shortened by 1 base and J by 4 bases, with 15 bases between the two germline ends. The germline CDR1 and CDR2 sequences are SGHAT and FQNNGV. There are 16 residues in the CDR3. The CDR3 region has the DNA TGTGCCAGCAGCTTAGGAATGCAGATAATGGCAGATACGCAGTATTTT. Translated, it gives CASSLGMQIMADTQYF.

About this clone: The sample holds other DNA sequences that translate to the same CDR3. The chain employs TRBV5-1 and TRBJ1-2, with TRBD1 matching 7 bases. The CDR3 totals 14 residues. The V gene end was trimmed by 0 bases and the J gene end by 4 bases; junction bases not matched to a gene: 3. In germline, CDR1 is SGHRS, CDR2 YFSETQ. The CDR3 coding sequence is TGCGCCAGCAGCTTGGACAGGGGTGGCTATGGCTACACCTTC. This translates into CASSLDRGGYGYTF.

The chain employs TRBV5-6 and TRBJ2-1, with D uncertain. This CDR3 has 12 residues. The V gene's germline CDR1 is SGHDT and CDR2 YYEEEE. Trimming stripped 0 bases from V and 7 bases from J, with 5 bases between. The CDR3 DNA reads TGTGCCAGCAGCTTGGTCGCGAATGAGCAGTTCTTC. Protein sequence: CASSLVANEQFF.

There are a few counts of this clone. This chain uses TRBV30 with TRBJ2-3; TRBD2 aligns across 7 bases. The CDR3 runs to 14 residues. Unmatched junction bases numbered 3, after V lost 1 base and J lost 2 bases. Germline V CDR1 and CDR2: GTSNPN, SVGIG (reference sequence). The CDR3 DNA reads as TGTGCCTGGAGTGGGGGACTAATCACAGATACGCAGTATTTT. Translation: CAWSGGLITDTQYF.

This clone was counted a few times. This sequence joins TRBV18 and TRBJ2-7; weak D call: TRBD1 (5 bases). The CDR3 has 11 amino acids. Germline-derived CDR1 and CDR2 are KGHSH and LQKENI. Trimming took off 10 bases at V and 5 bases at J, with 12 bases between the two ends. The CDR3 DNA is TGTGCCACTGCAGGGAATGACGAGCAGTACTTC. It encodes CATAGNDEQYF.

This clone was counted between two and nine times. The CDR3 sequence is CASSHQTTYEQYF. For the CDR3, the DNA is TGTGCCAGTAGTCATCAGACTACATACGAGCAGTACTTC. The rearrangement links TRBV19 to TRBJ2-7, with D maybe TRBD2 (5 bases). Trimming pared 5 bases from V and 4 bases from J, leaving 12 bases between. The CDR3 has 13 amino acids. Germline-derived CDR1 and CDR2 are LNHDA and SQIVND (reference sequence).

The chain joins TRBV30 to TRBJ2-3, with D possibly matching TRBD2 (6 bases). In germline, CDR1 is GTSNPN, CDR2 SVGIG (reference sequence). The CDR3 runs 17 residues. V gave up 0 bases and J gave up 2 bases, with 18 bases separating them. CDR3 DNA sequence: TGTGCCTGGAGTGTACGGGGGTGGGGGGTTCCCACAGATACGCAGTATTTT. Translating it yields CAWSVRGWGVPTDTQYF. Full variable domain (remainder filled in from reference TRBV30 and TRBJ2-3): SQTIHQWPATLVQPVGSPLSLECTVEGTSNPNLYWYRQAAGRGLQLLFYSVGIGQISSEVPQNLSASRPQDRQFILSSKKLLLSDSGFYLCAWSVRGWGVPTDTQYFGPGTRLTVL.

The rearrangement joins TRBV19 to TRBJ1-3; D not certain. CDR1 LNHDA and CDR2 SQIVND come from the germline V gene (reference sequence). The CDR3 covers 14 residues. V lost 8 bases, J lost 5 bases, and 16 bases lay in between. The CDR3 DNA reads as TGTGCCAGTCTCCGGAGGGATGCAAGAAACACCATATATTTT. It translates to CASLRRDARNTIYF. Combining the CDR3 with reference TRBV19 and TRBJ1-3 gives the whole variable domain DGGITQSPKYLFRKEGQNVTLSCEQNLNHDAMYWYRQDPGQGLRLIYYSQIVNDFQKGDIAEGYSVSREKKESFPLTVTSAQKNPTAFYLCASLRRDARNTIYFGEGSWLTVV.

This clone was counted a few times. The rearrangement links TRBV28 to TRBJ2-7; 7 bases are a match to TRBD1. Germline V lookup: CDR1 MDHEN, CDR2 SYDVKM. V was clipped by 5 bases and J by 0 bases; unmatched bases: 10. This CDR3 region has 16 residues. The CDR3 reads CASSPTGTAYSYEQYF. CDR3 DNA: TGTGCCAGCAGTCCCACCGGGACAGCCTACTCCTACGAGCAGTACTTC.

This clone came up many times. The chain is built from TRBV2 and TRBJ2-7; 12 bases align to TRBD2. Germline V gene sequence: CDR1 SNHLY, CDR2 FYNNEI. The CDR3 length is 13 residues. The V and J ends lost 3 bases and 11 bases, in that order; junction bases with no gene match: 5. The CDR3 DNA reads TGTGCCAGCAGTGATGGACTAGCGGGGAAGGAGTACTTC. This translates into CASSDGLAGKEYF.

This clone was detected only a few times. This chain links TRBV18 with TRBJ2-1, with TRBD1 as a possible D gene (6 bases). The CDR3 extends over 15 amino acids. V lost 2 bases to trimming and J lost 7 bases, with 15 bases between them. Germline V gene sequence: CDR1 KGHSH, CDR2 LQKENI. The CDR3 coding sequence is TGTGCCAGCTCACCATCTGGGGCAGGGGAAAATGAGCAGTTCTTC. Protein product: CASSPSGAGENEQFF.

The chain couples TRBV28 to TRBJ1-2; 8 bases align to TRBD1. The CDR3 sequence is 15 residues long. J was trimmed by 4 bases and V by 4 bases; bases with no gene match: 8. Germline-derived CDR1 and CDR2 are MDHEN and SYDVKM. The CDR3 DNA sequence: TGTGCCAGCAGTTCCCCCCAGGGGGCCTTCTATGGCTACACCTTC. It encodes CASSSPQGAFYGYTF.

In nucleotides, the CDR3 is TGTGCCAGCAGCTCGGGGCCCTGGGGAGGGGGTCAGCCCCAGCATTTT. Its translation: CASSSGPWGGGQPQHF. The gene calls are TRBV7-9 and TRBJ1-5; TRBD1 might be the D (6 bases). V shed 4 bases and J shed 6 bases, with 19 bases lying between them. CDR1 SEHNR and CDR2 FQNEAQ come from the germline V gene (reference sequence). The CDR3 has 16 residues.